This TCR beta chain was captured by sequencing in a study of shared clonotypes between healthy human individuals. CD8 cells classed as naive were CD45RO-negative and positively selected for CCR7, excluding terminally differentiated effector memory CD45RA+ cells. The assay was run at deep level. Under the authors' procedure: Quality scores were absent from the junction-only immunoSEQ sequences, so filtering differed. The assay was immunoSEQ multiplex PCR, and TCRdb's table has in-frame clones only and misses some. From that table come the V and J calls and clone size; the DNA was used to work out D and trimming. The top ten clones hold around 1.2% of a sample with 1.5 million to 2.5 million clones, about 95% of them seen once. The ends were cut back, 4 bases at V and 2 bases at J, with 10 bases in the middle. Germline V lookup: CDR1 WNHNN, CDR2 SYGVQD (reference sequence). This CDR3 is 14 amino acids long.

Sequencing was done on a sample of naive CD8+ T cells sorted from blood. The chain joins TRBV10-1 to TRBJ2-3, with unresolved D. This receptor was taken from a man in his late teens or twenties in good health. This CDR3 is CASSAWDDTDTQYF. DNA for the CDR3: TGCGCCAGCAGTGCCTGGGATGACACAGATACGCAGTATTTT.